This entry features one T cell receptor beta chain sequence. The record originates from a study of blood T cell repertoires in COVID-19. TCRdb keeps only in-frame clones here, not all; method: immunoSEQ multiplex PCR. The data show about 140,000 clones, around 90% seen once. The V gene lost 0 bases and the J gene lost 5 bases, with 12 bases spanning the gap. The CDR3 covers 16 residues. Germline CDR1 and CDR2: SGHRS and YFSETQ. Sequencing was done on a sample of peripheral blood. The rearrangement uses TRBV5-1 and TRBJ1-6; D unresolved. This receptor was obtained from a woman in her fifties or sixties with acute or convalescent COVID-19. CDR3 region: CASSLGWLGDNSPLHF. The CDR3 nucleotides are TGCGCCAGCAGCTTGGGTTGGCTCGGAGATAATTCACCCCTCCACTTT.